This T cell receptor (beta chain) appears in the sequencing data of a study of blood T cell repertoires in COVID-19. Looking at the study overall: Collection of acute and convalescent COVID-19 samples took place in the United States, Italy and Spain. Sources were T cells, B-cell-depleted T cells, or PBMCs; the material itself was cDNA or gDNA.

Here immunoSEQ multiplex PCR was the method, and the copy in TCRdb shows in-frame clones only, minus some. The sample lists around 320,000 clones, approximately 90% seen once, with less than 4% in the top ten. CDR3 length: 12 residues. V lost 8 bases and J 10 bases, leaving 14 bases between the germline ends. Germline V CDR1 and CDR2: SGHAT, FQNNGV. All exposed participants met a person with COVID-19 within 2 weeks before entering the study. The V gene is TRBV11-2, the J gene TRBJ1-4; D call uncertain. The receptor's source is a woman between 25 and 40 years old who had been exposed to COVID-19. Specimen: PBMCs or T cells enriched from blood (not recorded which). In DNA, the CDR3 is TGTGCCAGCGAGAGGGCTTTAGGAAAACTGTTTTTT. This encodes CASERALGKLFF.